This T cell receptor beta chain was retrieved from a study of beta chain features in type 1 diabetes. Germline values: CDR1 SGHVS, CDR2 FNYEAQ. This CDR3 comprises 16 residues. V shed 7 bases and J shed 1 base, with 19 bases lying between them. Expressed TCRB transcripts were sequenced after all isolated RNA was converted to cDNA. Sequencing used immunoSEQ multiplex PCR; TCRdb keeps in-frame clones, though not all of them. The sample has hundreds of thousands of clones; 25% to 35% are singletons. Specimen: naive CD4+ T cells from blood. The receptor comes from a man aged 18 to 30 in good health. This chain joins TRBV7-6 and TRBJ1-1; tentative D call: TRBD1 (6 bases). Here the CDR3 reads CASTTPRGGTNTEAFF. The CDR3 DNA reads TGTGCCAGCACCACCCCTAGGGGGGGAACGAACACTGAAGCTTTCTTT.